Listed here are 8 T cell receptor beta chains from one sample, sequenced in a study of blood T cells in healthy people across ages. Through a sample-barcoded 5' primer and a J-beta primer mix, a second PCR was run for roughly 6 to 12 cycles. TCRdb itself ran the 5' RACE reads through MiXCR, one entry per CDR3 protein. Of around 1,000,000 distinct CDR3 sequences listed, roughly 24% are singletons. These data also formed part of another study, on T cells of mothers and their children.

Sequenced sample: blood. The receptor set was obtained from a girl aged 2 to 10 in good health.

This clonotype was observed a handful of times. This chain connects TRBV27 to TRBJ1-4, with TRBD1 as a possible D gene (5 bases). This CDR3 spans 13 amino acids. Germline values: CDR1 MNHEY, CDR2 SMNVEV (reference sequence). The V gene lost 1 base and the J gene lost 10 bases, with 10 bases spanning the gap. The CDR3 region is CASSLWDDGKLFF. The CDR3 nucleotides read TGTGCCAGCAGTTTATGGGACGACGGAAAACTGTTTTTT.

As DNA, the CDR3 is TGTGCCAGTAGTATGGGCAGGCCCGACGAGCAGTACTTC. It translates to CASSMGRPDEQYF. The chain uses TRBV19 and TRBJ2-7; D is unresolved. Germline V CDR1 and CDR2: LNHDA, SQIVND (reference sequence). Between the trimmed V and J ends, which lost 3 bases and 5 bases, there was a span of 11 bases. This CDR3 is built from 13 residues.

The rearrangement uses TRBV11-2 and TRBJ2-4, with D perhaps matching TRBD1 (5 bases). With 1 base removed from V and 0 bases from J, the gap between germline ends came to 13 bases. The CDR3 consists of 17 residues. The germline V gene has CDR1 SGHAT and CDR2 FQNNGV. CDR3 region: CASSLASLDRAKNIQYF. The DNA for the CDR3 is TGTGCCAGCAGCTTAGCGTCCCTCGACAGAGCCAAAAACATTCAGTACTTC.

The gene calls are TRBV11-2 and TRBJ2-5, with TRBD1 matching 8 bases. J was trimmed by 5 bases and V by 1 base; bases with no gene match: 6. The germline V gene has CDR1 SGHAT and CDR2 FQNNGV. CDR3 length: 15 amino acids. The CDR3 DNA follows: TGTGCCAGCAGCTTAGGACAGGGGAAGTGGGAGACCCAGTACTTC. Protein sequence: CASSLGQGKWETQYF. The full variable domain, in which reference TRBV11-2 and TRBJ2-5 provide the parts outside the CDR3, is EAGVAQSPRYKIIEKRQSVAFWCNPISGHATLYWYQQILGQGPKLLIQFQNNGVVDDSQLPKDRFSAERLKGVDSTLKIQPAKLEDSAVYLCASSLGQGKWETQYFGPGTRLLVL.

The chain carries TRBV6-1 and TRBJ2-5; D not certain. The CDR3 consists of 13 residues. From germline, CDR1 is MNHNS and CDR2 SASEGT. With 4 bases removed from V and 5 bases from J, the gap between germline ends came to 11 bases. CDR3 sequence: CASSGLHRETQYF. The CDR3 DNA reads as TGTGCCAGCAGTGGGTTACACCGGGAGACCCAGTACTTC.

The chain carries TRBV6-2 or TRBV6-3 and TRBJ1-1; D unresolved. The CDR3 spans 14 residues. Germline assignment: CDR1 MNHEY and CDR2 SVGEGT. V was shortened by 0 bases and J by 4 bases, with 9 bases between the two germline ends. CDR3 in amino acids: CASSYSPGRTEAFF. For the CDR3, the DNA is TGTGCCAGCAGTTACTCGCCCGGTCGCACTGAAGCTTTCTTT.

This chain's CDR3 is CSATRTVAGVPYNEQFF. The CDR3 nucleotides are TGCAGTGCTACGAGAACGGTAGCGGGAGTACCATACAATGAGCAGTTCTTC. This chain uses TRBV20-1 with TRBJ2-1; 9 nucleotides agree with TRBD2. The CDR3 runs to 17 residues. Germline lookup yields CDR1 DFQATT and CDR2 SNEGSKA (reference sequence). Trimming at V came to 4 bases and at J to 4 bases, leaving 14 bases not matched to a gene.

This clonotype has a handful of counts. In DNA form, the CDR3 reads TGTGCCACCAGCAGAGGGGCTGCGGAAGAGACCCAGTACTTC. Encoded protein: CATSRGAAEETQYF. The chain links TRBV15 to TRBJ2-5; D call uncertain. Germline-derived CDR1 and CDR2 are LNHNV and YYDKDF (reference sequence). V lost 1 base and J 3 bases, leaving 9 bases between the germline ends. The CDR3 length is 14 residues.